One and the same sample provided the 9 T cell receptor beta chains below, sequenced in a study of CD8+CD57+ T cells in acquired aplastic anemia. The template used for profiling TCR beta VDJ and CDR3 was genomic DNA. Using its own MiXCR run on the reads, TCRdb lists one record per CDR3 protein. The sample holds about 180,000 distinct CDR3 sequences, roughly 60% seen once. It was patients with CD8+CD57+ cell expansion by flow cytometry who were chosen for sequencing. Sequencing used sorted CD4+, CD8+, or CD8+CD57+ T cells (not recorded which) from PBMCs. The receptors here all came from a human donor with aplastic anemia.

This clonotype has ten or more counts. The chain employs TRBV4-1 and TRBJ1-2; 7 bases line up with TRBD1. This CDR3 region has 17 residues. The V and J ends lost 4 bases and 0 bases, in that order; junction bases with no gene match: 11. The germline V gene encodes CDR1 MGHRA and CDR2 YSYEKL. In DNA form, the CDR3 reads TGCGCCAGCAGCCGAACCCCCGGGACAGCTTCTAACTATGGCTACACCTTC. This gives the protein CASSRTPGTASNYGYTF.

This clonotype was found many times. J is TRBJ2-1 and V is TRBV12-3 or TRBV12-4, with TRBD1 identical over 7 bases. The V gene end was trimmed by 4 bases and the J gene end by 3 bases; junction bases not matched to a gene: 6. This CDR3 is built from 15 residues. Here the CDR3 reads CASSSDRAIYNEQFF. The CDR3, as DNA: TGTGCCAGCAGTTCCGACAGGGCCATCTACAATGAGCAGTTCTTC.

The chain is built from TRBV15 and TRBJ2-5; 7 positions match TRBD1. The CDR3 contains 14 residues. Germline lookup yields CDR1 LNHNV and CDR2 YYDKDF (reference sequence). With 2 bases clipped from V and 1 base from J, the junction kept 1 base outside the gene matches. CDR3 region: CATSRRTGQETQYF. The CDR3 DNA is TGTGCCACCAGCAGACGGACAGGCCAAGAGACCCAGTACTTC.

The chain's CDR3 is CSATIPGSNQPQHF. The CDR3 nucleotides are TGCAGTGCTACCATTCCGGGGAGCAATCAGCCCCAGCATTTT. The chain combines TRBV20-1 with TRBJ1-5; D remains unclear. The length of the CDR3 is 14 residues. CDR1 and CDR2 from the germline V gene are DFQATT and SNEGSKA (reference sequence). V was trimmed by 4 bases and J by 1 base, leaving 11 bases between them.

The rearrangement uses TRBV12-3 or TRBV12-4 and TRBJ2-1, with TRBD2 matching over 11 bases. V was clipped by 2 bases and J by 3 bases; unmatched bases: 12. The CDR3 is 19 amino acids. The CDR3 DNA follows: TGTGCCAGCAGTTTATTAGGAAGGCAACTAGCGGGGGACTACAATGAGCAGTTCTTC. The encoded protein is CASSLLGRQLAGDYNEQFF.

This clonotype was detected many times. V is TRBV7-9 and J is TRBJ1-1; the match to TRBD1 covers 7 bases. CDR1 and CDR2 from the germline V gene are SEHNR and FQNEAQ (reference sequence). The CDR3 extends over 15 amino acids. The junction had 2 bases not matched to a gene; V was cut back by 0 bases and J by 1 base. The CDR3 DNA is TGTGCCAGCAGCTTAGCTCAGGGGGGGAACACTGAAGCTTTCTTT. Residues: CASSLAQGGNTEAFF.

This clonotype has a handful of counts. This rearrangement joins TRBV20-1 to TRBJ2-1; D gene ambiguous. The V and J ends lost 6 bases and 7 bases respectively, with 19 bases between them. From germline, CDR1 is DFQATT and CDR2 SNEGSKA (reference sequence). The CDR3 runs to 14 residues. The CDR3 loop is CSASSAVGLNEQFF. The CDR3, as DNA: TGCAGTGCCAGCAGCGCAGTCGGCCTTAATGAGCAGTTCTTC.

The chain links TRBV9 to TRBJ1-5; 7 nucleotides match TRBD1. Germline trimming cut 3 bases from V and 3 bases from J; bases unmatched to any gene: 6. Germline assignment: CDR1 SGDLS and CDR2 YYNGEE. The CDR3 is 15 amino acids. CDR3 sequence (DNA): TGTGCCAGCAGCGAATGGGGGACAGACAATCAGCCCCAGCATTTT. Its protein product is CASSEWGTDNQPQHF.

This chain joins TRBV20-1 and TRBJ1-5; D unclear. The CDR3 extends over 12 amino acids. CDR1 is DFQATT and CDR2 is SNEGSKA in the germline V gene (reference sequence). V lost 6 bases to trimming and J lost 1 base, with 7 bases between them. As DNA, the CDR3 is TGCAGTGCCTATGACAGCAATCAGCCCCAGCATTTT. Its protein product is CSAYDSNQPQHF.